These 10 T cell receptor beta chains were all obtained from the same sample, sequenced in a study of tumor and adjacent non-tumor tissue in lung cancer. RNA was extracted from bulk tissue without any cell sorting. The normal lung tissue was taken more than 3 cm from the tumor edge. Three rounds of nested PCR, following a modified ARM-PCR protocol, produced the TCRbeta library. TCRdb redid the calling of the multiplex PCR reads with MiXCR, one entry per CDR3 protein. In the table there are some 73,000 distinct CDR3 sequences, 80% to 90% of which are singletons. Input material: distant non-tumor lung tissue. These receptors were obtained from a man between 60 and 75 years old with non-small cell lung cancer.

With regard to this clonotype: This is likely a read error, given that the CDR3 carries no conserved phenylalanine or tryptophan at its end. CDR3 amino acids: CASSLGVRDTGELFS. In DNA, the CDR3 is TGTGCCAGCAGCTTAGGCGTGAGAGACACCGGGGAGCTGTTTTCT. The V call is TRBV11-1, the J call TRBJ2-2; D is uncertain. Germline CDR1 reads SGHAT; CDR2 reads FQDESV (reference sequence). V was clipped by 1 base and J by 3 bases, with 9 bases between them. The CDR3 is made up of 15 amino acids.

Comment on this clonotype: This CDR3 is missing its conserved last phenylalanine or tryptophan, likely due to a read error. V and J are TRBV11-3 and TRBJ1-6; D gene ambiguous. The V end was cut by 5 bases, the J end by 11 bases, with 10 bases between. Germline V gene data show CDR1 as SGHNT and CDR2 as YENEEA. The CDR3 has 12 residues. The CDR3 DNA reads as TGTGCCAGCAGCGGCGGTCATCCACCCCTCCACATT. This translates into CASSGGHPPLHI.

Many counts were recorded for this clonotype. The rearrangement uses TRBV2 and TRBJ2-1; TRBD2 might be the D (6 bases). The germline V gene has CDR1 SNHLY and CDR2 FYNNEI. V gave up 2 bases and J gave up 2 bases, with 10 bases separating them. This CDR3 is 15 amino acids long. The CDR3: CASSEPDYTYNEQFF. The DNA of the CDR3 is TGTGCCAGCAGTGAACCGGACTATACCTACAATGAGCAGTTCTTC.

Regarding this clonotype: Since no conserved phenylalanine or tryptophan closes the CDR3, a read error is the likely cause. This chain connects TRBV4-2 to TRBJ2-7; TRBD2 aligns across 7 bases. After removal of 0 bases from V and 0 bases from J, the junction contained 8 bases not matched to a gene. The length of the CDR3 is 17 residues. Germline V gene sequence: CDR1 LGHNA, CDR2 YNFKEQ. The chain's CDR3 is CASSQDGRGGSSYEQYS. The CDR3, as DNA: TGTGCCAGCAGCCAAGACGGTAGGGGCGGGAGCTCCTACGAGCAGTACTCC.

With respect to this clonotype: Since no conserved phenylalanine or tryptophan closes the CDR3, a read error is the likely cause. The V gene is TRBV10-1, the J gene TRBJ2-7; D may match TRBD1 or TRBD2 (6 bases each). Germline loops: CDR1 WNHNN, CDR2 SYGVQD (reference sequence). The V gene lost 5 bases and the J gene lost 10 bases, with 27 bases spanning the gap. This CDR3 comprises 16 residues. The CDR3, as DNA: TGCGCCAGCAGTAAGGGGGGCTACCCGGCTAAGTCAGAACAGTACATC. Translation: CASSKGGYPAKSEQYI.

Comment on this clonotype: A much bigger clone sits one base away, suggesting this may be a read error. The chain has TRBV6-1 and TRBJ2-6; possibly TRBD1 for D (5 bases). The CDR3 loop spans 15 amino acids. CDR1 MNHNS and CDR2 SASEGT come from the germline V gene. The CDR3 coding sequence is TGTGCCAGCAGTGAAGCGGGCTCTGGGGCCAACATCCTGACTTTC. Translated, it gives CASSEAGSGANILTF.

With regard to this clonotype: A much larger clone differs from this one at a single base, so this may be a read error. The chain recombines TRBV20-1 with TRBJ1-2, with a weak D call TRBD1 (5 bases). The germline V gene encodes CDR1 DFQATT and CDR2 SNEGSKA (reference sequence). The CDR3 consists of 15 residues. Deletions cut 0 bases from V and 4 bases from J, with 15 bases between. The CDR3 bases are TGCAGTGCTAGAGAGGGAAGGGGTATCTCCTATGGCTACACCTTC. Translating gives CSAREGRGISYGYTF.

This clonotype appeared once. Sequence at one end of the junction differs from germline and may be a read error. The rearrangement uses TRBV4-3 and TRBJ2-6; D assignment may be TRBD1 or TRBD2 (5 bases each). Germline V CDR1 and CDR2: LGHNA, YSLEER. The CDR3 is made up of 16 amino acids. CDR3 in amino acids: CASSQEAVSGTNILTF. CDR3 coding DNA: TGTGCCAGCAGCCAAGAGGCGGTGTCTGGGACCAACATCCTGACTTTC.

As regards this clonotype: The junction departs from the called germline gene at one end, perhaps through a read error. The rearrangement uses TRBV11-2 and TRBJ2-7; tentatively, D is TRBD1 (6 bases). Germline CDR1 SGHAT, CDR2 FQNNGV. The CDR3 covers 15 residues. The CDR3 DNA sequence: TGTGCCAGTAGGAGAGGGGGTGGTAGGGCCAACGAGCAACACTTC. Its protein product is CASRRGGGRANEQHF. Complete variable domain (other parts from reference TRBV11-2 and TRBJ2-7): EAGVAQSPRYKIIEKRQSVAFWCNPISGHATLYWYQQILGQGPKLLIQFQNNGVVDDSQLPKDRFSAERLKGVDSTLKIQPAKLEDSAVYLCASRRGGGRANEQHFGPGTRLTVT.

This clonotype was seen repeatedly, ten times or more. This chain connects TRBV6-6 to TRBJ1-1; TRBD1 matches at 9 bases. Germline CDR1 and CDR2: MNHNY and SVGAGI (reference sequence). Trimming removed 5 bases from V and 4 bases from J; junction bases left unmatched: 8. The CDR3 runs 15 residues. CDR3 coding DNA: TGTGCCAGCAGTACCACAGGGGGCGCGGGCACTGAAGCTTTCTTT. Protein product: CASSTTGGAGTEAFF.